These T cell receptor beta chains were read from a single sample in a study of PD-L1 blockade in urothelial cancer. The data were produced by immunoSEQ multiplex PCR, yet TCRdb's version contains in-frame clones alone and is incomplete. Found here are about 81,000 clones, about 89% of them singletons; the top ten hold about 1%. The sample in question was PBMCs, obtained around atezolizumab (anti-PD-L1) treatment. Receptor source: a woman older than 75 with urothelial cancer. CDR3s include the opening cysteine and the closing phenylalanine or tryptophan. A D gene is named only where the DNA matches it firmly. Clone size is not always given. Where it is, it says once, few, many or a class for expanded clones.

V,D,J,size,CDR3,DNA
TRBV19,TRBD1,TRBJ1-2,NA,CASTRTGLYGYTF,TGTGCCAGTACCAGGACAGGGCTCTATGGCTACACCTTC
TRBV7-9,TRBD1,TRBJ1-1,NA,CASSEGQGPNTEAFF,TGTGCCAGCAGCGAAGGACAGGGGCCGAACACTGAAGCTTTCTTT
TRBV28,NA,TRBJ2-7,NA,CASSFQGIYEQYF,TGTGCCAGCAGTTTCCAGGGTATCTACGAGCAGTACTTC
TRBV5-1,TRBD2,TRBJ2-5,NA,CASSLTASGTQETQYF,TGCGCCAGCAGCTTGACGGCTAGCGGGACGCAAGAGACCCAGTACTTC
TRBV5-1,NA,TRBJ2-3,NA,CASSLEQATDTQYF,TGCGCCAGCAGCTTGGAGCAAGCCACAGATACGCAGTATTTT
TRBV19,NA,TRBJ1-1,NA,CATYVKNTEAFF,TGTGCCACCTACGTGAAGAACACTGAAGCTTTCTTT
TRBV5-1,TRBD1,TRBJ2-7,NA,CASSLWDRVDEQYF,TGCGCCAGCAGCTTGTGGGACAGGGTAGACGAGCAGTACTTC
TRBV19,TRBD1,TRBJ1-5,once,CASRTNRDRGWQPQHF,TGTGCCAGTAGGACAAACCGGGACAGGGGATGGCAGCCCCAGCATTTT
TRBV9,TRBD2,TRBJ2-7,NA,CASSVALAGPKEQYF,TGTGCCAGCAGCGTAGCGTTAGCGGGACCAAAGGAGCAGTACTTC
TRBV30,NA,TRBJ2-7,NA,CALAYPGLTYEQYF,TGTGCCCTCGCCTATCCGGGACTTACCTACGAGCAGTACTTC
TRBV5-1,TRBD1,TRBJ1-1,NA,CASSPQGADTEAFF,TGCGCCAGCAGCCCCCAGGGGGCGGACACTGAAGCTTTCTTT
TRBV2,NA,TRBJ2-3,NA,CASGRRDTDTQYF,TGTGCCAGCGGTCGGAGGGACACAGATACGCAGTATTTT
TRBV5-6,TRBD2,TRBJ2-1,NA,CASSFGTSGRRWFF,TGTGCCAGCAGCTTCGGGACTAGCGGGAGGAGATGGTTCTTC
TRBV27,TRBD2,TRBJ2-6,NA,CASRWGGNSGANVLTF,TGTGCCAGCAGGTGGGGGGGGAACTCTGGGGCCAACGTCCTGACTTTC
TRBV18,TRBD2,TRBJ2-1,NA,CASSPLSGRAVNEQFF,TGTGCCAGCTCACCACTGAGCGGGAGGGCCGTCAATGAGCAGTTCTTC
TRBV7-9,NA,TRBJ2-3,NA,CASSGEADTQYF,TGTGCCAGCAGCGGAGAGGCAGATACGCAGTATTTT
TRBV15,NA,TRBJ2-3,NA,CAAQGPSTDTQYF,TGTGCCGCTCAGGGGCCGTCCACAGATACGCAGTATTTT
TRBV6-1,NA,TRBJ1-1,NA,CASSEGRGYFGTEAFF,TGTGCCAGCAGTGAAGGGAGAGGGTATTTTGGCACTGAAGCTTTCTTT
TRBV21-1,NA,TRBJ1-5,NA,CASRQHSHSNQPQHF,TGTGCCAGCAGACAACACAGTCATAGCAATCAGCCCCAGCATTTT
TRBV6-4,NA,TRBJ2-1,NA,CASSVEVGGTGEQFF,TGTGCCAGCAGTGTGGAGGTTGGAGGGACGGGGGAGCAGTTCTTC